Each of the 15 T cell receptor beta chains below was sequenced from the same sample in a study of shared clonotypes between healthy human individuals (TCRdb year 2020). Library preparation was by the immunoSEQ multiplex PCR assay. Here the immuneACCESS table is served through TCRdb, limited to in-frame sequences with V and J called. Missing clones are a known gap in these copies; in checked studies unresolved V genes cover under half, and the rest lacks a known reason. The sample includes some 900,000 clones, with approximately 76% observed a single time. Jointly, the top ten make up approximately 1.5% of the sample. The specimen sequenced was memory CD4+ T cells sorted from blood. The cell subset or site label on this specimen signifies: CD45RA-negative fraction. These receptors were obtained from a man between 18 and 29 years old in good health.

The chain carries TRBV12-2 and TRBJ2-5. TRBV12-2 is a documented pseudogene. The CDR3 has 14 residues. The CDR3 nucleotides are TGTGCAAGTCACTCCTCCCGGGGCAGGGAGACCCAGTACTTC. Translating gives CASHSSRGRETQYF.

Notes on this clone: This sample includes further DNA sequences coding for the same CDR3. This chain uses TRBV7-2 with TRBJ2-5; the match to TRBD1 covers 8 bases. The CDR3 totals 13 residues. The V and J ends lost 5 bases and 4 bases, in that order; junction bases with no gene match: 3. Germline CDR1 is SGHTA and CDR2 is FQGNSA. The CDR3 region is CASSLGQGETQYF. In DNA, the CDR3 is TGTGCCAGCAGCCTAGGACAGGGAGAGACCCAGTACTTC.

The genes are TRBV6-5 and TRBJ2-7, with a possible D match to TRBD2 (6 bases). Trimming took off 5 bases at V and 6 bases at J, with 17 bases between the two ends. The CDR3 runs to 14 residues. Germline loops: CDR1 MNHEY, CDR2 SVGAGI. DNA for the CDR3: TGTGCCAGCAGTACGCAGGGAGGCAGGAGCGAGCAGTACTTC. It yields the protein CASSTQGGRSEQYF.

The chain recombines TRBV7-2 with TRBJ2-1; perhaps TRBD1 as D (8 bases). This CDR3 is built from 14 residues. With 6 bases removed from V and 9 bases from J, the gap between germline ends came to 18 bases. The germline CDR1 and CDR2 sequences are SGHTA and FQGNSA. Written as DNA, the CDR3 is TGTGCCAGCAGTCACAGGGGGGGGTTCGGTGAGCAGTTCTTC. It codes for CASSHRGGFGEQFF.

This clone was seen a handful of times. The same CDR3 also results from other DNA sequences found in this sample. V usage is TRBV2 and J usage is TRBJ2-2; possibly TRBD2 for D (6 bases). Germline CDR1 and CDR2: SNHLY and FYNNEI. The CDR3 is made up of 15 amino acids. The ends were cut back, 6 bases at V and 4 bases at J, with 15 bases in the middle. CDR3 in amino acids: CASSRTGEGTGELFF. The DNA of the CDR3 is TGTGCCAGCAGCCGCACGGGAGAGGGCACCGGGGAGCTGTTTTTT.

J is TRBJ2-1 and V is TRBV7-9; 8 nucleotides align to TRBD2. The CDR3 contains 16 residues. Germline CDR1 reads SEHNR; CDR2 reads FQNEAQ (reference sequence). V shed 1 base, J shed 5 bases, and the junction held 7 bases outside the gene matches. CDR3 nucleotide sequence: TGTGCCAGCAGCTTAGGGAGCGGGAGAATGGACAATGAGCAGTTCTTC. Translation: CASSLGSGRMDNEQFF.

This rearrangement joins TRBV30 to TRBJ2-4, with D tentatively TRBD1 or TRBD2 (5 bases each). Germline V gene sequence: CDR1 GTSNPN, CDR2 SVGIG (reference sequence). The V and J ends lost 0 bases and 7 bases respectively, with 10 bases between them. The CDR3 spans 13 residues. The CDR3 protein is CAWSVIGGNIQYF. CDR3 DNA: TGTGCCTGGAGTGTAATTGGGGGTAACATTCAGTACTTC. The full variable domain, in which reference TRBV30 and TRBJ2-4 provide the parts outside the CDR3, is SQTIHQWPATLVQPVGSPLSLECTVEGTSNPNLYWYRQAAGRGLQLLFYSVGIGQISSEVPQNLSASRPQDRQFILSSKKLLLSDSGFYLCAWSVIGGNIQYFGAGTRLSVL.

V usage is TRBV30 and J usage is TRBJ1-1; D unclear. Germline V gene lookup returns CDR1 GTSNPN and CDR2 SVGIG (reference sequence). There are 12 residues in the CDR3. V lost 3 bases and J lost 4, with 9 bases in between. CDR3 coding DNA: TGTGCCTGGAGATATTTTGGCACTGAAGCTTTCTTT. Translation: CAWRYFGTEAFF.

This clone was recorded a few times. V is TRBV25-1 and J is TRBJ2-6; D may be TRBD1 or TRBD2 (5 bases each). This CDR3 is built from 18 residues. The germline gives CDR1 MGHDK, CDR2 SYGVNS. V shed 4 bases and J shed 5 bases, with 21 bases lying between them. The CDR3 DNA is TGTGCCAGCAGTGCCGGGACCTCATTGTCTGGGAGGGCCAACGTCCTGACTTTC. As protein: CASSAGTSLSGRANVLTF.

The chain combines TRBV14 with TRBJ2-2, with D unclear. V lost 3 bases to trimming and J lost 8 bases, with 7 bases between them. This CDR3 contains 12 residues. The germline V gene has CDR1 SGHDN and CDR2 FVKESK. The CDR3 protein is CASSQGRGELFF. In DNA, the CDR3 is TGTGCCAGCAGCCAGGGCAGAGGGGAGCTGTTTTTT.

This chain joins TRBV30 and TRBJ2-7; a possible D gene is TRBD2 (6 bases). This CDR3 spans 15 amino acids. Looked up from germline, CDR1 is GTSNPN and CDR2 is SVGIG (reference sequence). V was cut by 2 bases and J by 1 base, with 15 bases left in between. The CDR3: CAWSWRGGRSYEQYF. DNA for the CDR3: TGTGCCTGGAGTTGGCGGGGCGGTAGATCCTACGAGCAGTACTTC.

The CDR3 DNA reads TGTGCCAGCAGCCTACTAGCGTCCCAGGGGACTGAAGCTTTCTTT. Encoded protein: CASSLLASQGTEAFF. The genes are TRBV11-2 and TRBJ1-1, with a possible D match to TRBD1 (6 bases). Germline CDR1 is SGHAT and CDR2 is FQNNGV. Trimming stripped 5 bases from V and 5 bases from J, with 18 bases between. This CDR3 is built from 15 residues.

The chain couples TRBV28 to TRBJ2-1; D ambiguous. Germline V gene lookup returns CDR1 MDHEN and CDR2 SYDVKM. V was clipped by 4 bases and J by 6 bases, with 31 bases between them. This CDR3 region has 20 residues. CDR3 in amino acids: CASSSRSWGPKGQTSNEQFF. CDR3 nucleotide sequence: TGTGCCAGCAGTTCCCGAAGTTGGGGTCCAAAAGGTCAGACTTCCAATGAGCAGTTCTTC.

The J gene is TRBJ2-5, the V gene TRBV5-1, with D possibly TRBD1 on 7 matching bases. Trimming left V 0 bases short and J 5 bases short, with 14 bases between. The CDR3 spans 15 residues. Looked up from germline, CDR1 is SGHRS and CDR2 is YFSETQ. DNA of the CDR3: TGCGCCAGCAGCTTGGCGGCAGGGGGGACGGAGACCCAGTACTTC. Amino acid sequence: CASSLAAGGTETQYF.

The V call is TRBV10-3, the J call TRBJ1-2; 7 nucleotides line up with TRBD1. Germline-derived CDR1 and CDR2 are ENHRY and SYGVKD. After removal of 3 bases from V and 4 bases from J, the junction contained 5 bases not matched to a gene. There are 14 residues in the CDR3. The CDR3 DNA reads as TGTGCCATCAGTGATCTAGGGACAGCCTATGGCTACACCTTC. Its translation is CAISDLGTAYGYTF.